Included here is one TCR beta chain sequence, with context. The entry originates in a study of blood T cell repertoires in COVID-19. On the study more broadly: Samples taken during acute and convalescent COVID-19 were collected in the United States, Italy and Spain. T cells, B-cell-depleted T cells, or PBMCs provided the cDNA or gDNA that served as material.

Original methodology: By means of reference gene primer amplification, nucleated cell counts were estimated. The assay was immunoSEQ multiplex PCR, and TCRdb's table has in-frame clones only and misses some. V and J calls and clone size come straight from that table; D and trimming were deduced from the DNA. The table records more than 110,000 clones, roughly 82% of them present only once. Sequencing used peripheral blood. The sequence came from a man older than 75 with acute or convalescent COVID-19.

CDR3 loop: CASSLARQNEAFF. In nucleotides, the CDR3 is TGTGCCAGCAGCTTAGCGAGACAAAATGAAGCTTTCTTT. This chain connects TRBV7-2 to TRBJ1-1; D unresolved. CDR1 and CDR2 (germline): SGHTA, FQGNSA. There are 13 residues in the CDR3. V was clipped by 0 bases and J by 7 bases, with 9 bases between them. Supplemented by reference TRBV7-2 and TRBJ1-1, the full variable domain reads GAGVSQSPSNKVTEKGKDVELRCDPISGHTALYWYRQSLGQGLEFLIYFQGNSAPDKSGLPSDRFSAERTGGSVSTLTIQRTQQEDSAVYLCASSLARQNEAFFGQGTRLTVV.